The 21 T cell receptor beta chains below all came from one sample that was sequenced in a study of cytomegalovirus exposure and HLA in healthy donors. It was with 60 Vbeta and 13 Jbeta primers that the PCR ran. Libraries were prepared by immunoSEQ multiplex PCR; TCRdb keeps only in-frame clonotypes and omits some of them. The sample includes some 44,000 clones, 45% to 65% seen only once; the top ten take about an eighth. Sequencing was carried out using PBMCs. These receptors originate from a human donor in good health.

The chain has TRBV6-6 and TRBJ1-2; TRBD1 is a possible D gene (5 bases). The germline gives CDR1 MNHNY, CDR2 SVGAGI (reference sequence). This CDR3 has 13 residues. The V gene lost 8 bases and the J gene lost 0 bases, with 10 bases spanning the gap. CDR3: CASRPGTNYGYTF. The CDR3 nucleotides read TGTGCCAGCCGCCCAGGGACTAACTATGGCTACACCTTC.

The rearrangement uses TRBV10-3 and TRBJ2-7, with 13 bases aligning to TRBD2. V shed 3 bases and J 3 bases; nucleotides not matched to a gene: 2. Germline-derived CDR1 and CDR2 are ENHRY and SYGVKD. This CDR3 contains 15 residues. The CDR3, as DNA: TGTGCCATCAGTGACACTAGCGGGGGGGACTACGAGCAGTACTTC. It encodes CAISDTSGGDYEQYF.

The chain combines TRBV19 with TRBJ1-1, with 10 bases fitting TRBD1. Unmatched junction bases numbered 5, after V lost 6 bases and J lost 7 bases. CDR1 and CDR2 from the germline V gene are LNHDA and SQIVND (reference sequence). The CDR3 runs to 13 residues. This CDR3 reads CASSMDRGVEAFF. The CDR3 DNA reads as TGTGCCAGTAGCATGGACAGGGGGGTTGAAGCTTTCTTT.

The chain's CDR3 is CAISGTGNIQYF. In nucleotides, the CDR3 is TGTGCCATCAGTGGGACAGGAAACATTCAGTACTTC. The V gene is TRBV10-3, the J gene TRBJ2-4, with 7 nucleotides matching TRBD1. V was clipped by 4 bases and J by 6 bases; unmatched bases: 0. The CDR3 is made up of 12 amino acids. Germline values: CDR1 ENHRY, CDR2 SYGVKD.

The chain recombines TRBV10-3 with TRBJ2-7; D unresolved. CDR1 is ENHRY and CDR2 is SYGVKD in the germline V gene. This CDR3 has 13 residues. V was pared by 5 bases and J by 2 bases, with 10 bases between. Here the CDR3 reads CAISNRQTYEQYF. The CDR3 DNA sequence: TGTGCCATCAGTAACCGACAAACCTACGAGCAGTACTTC.

V is TRBV19 and J is TRBJ1-2; D unclear. Trimming shortened V by 5 bases and J by 8 bases, and 12 bases separated the two germline ends. Germline CDR1 LNHDA, CDR2 SQIVND (reference sequence). The CDR3 extends over 12 amino acids. The CDR3 bases are TGTGCCAGTAGTTACGGACGGGAAGGCTACACCTTC. As protein: CASSYGREGYTF.

The chain recombines TRBV19 with TRBJ2-1; TRBD1 aligns across 7 bases. This CDR3 spans 15 amino acids. The V gene's germline CDR1 is LNHDA and CDR2 SQIVND (reference sequence). V shed 5 bases, J shed 2 bases, and the junction held 6 bases outside the gene matches. CDR3: CASSSDRVTYNEQFF. CDR3 sequence (DNA): TGTGCCAGTAGTTCCGACAGGGTGACCTACAATGAGCAGTTCTTC.

The chain links TRBV29-1 to TRBJ2-1; 14 bases map to TRBD2. CDR3 length: 16 amino acids. Germline V gene lookup returns CDR1 SQVTM and CDR2 ANQGSEA. V lost 6 bases, J lost 1 base, and 5 bases stayed unmatched. The CDR3 is CSVGTSGRGSYNEQFF. CDR3 nucleotide sequence: TGCAGCGTGGGGACTAGCGGGAGAGGGTCCTACAATGAGCAGTTCTTC.

This clone was seen a handful of times. V usage is TRBV6-5 and J usage is TRBJ2-3; 7 nucleotides line up with TRBD2. This CDR3 contains 15 residues. CDR1 MNHEY and CDR2 SVGAGI come from the germline V gene. The junction had 6 bases not matched to a gene; V was cut back by 5 bases and J by 1 base. The CDR3 region has the DNA TGTGCCAGCAGTGGGTCGGCGGGAGGCACAGATACGCAGTATTTT. This translates into CASSGSAGGTDTQYF.

This chain joins TRBV5-4 and TRBJ1-1; 9 nucleotides line up with TRBD1. Germline V lookup: CDR1 SGHNT, CDR2 YYREEE (reference sequence). Trimming cost V 4 bases and J 0 bases; bases outside gene matches: 7. The CDR3 consists of 16 residues. CDR3 in amino acids: CASSAGGTGMNTEAFF. The CDR3 coding sequence is TGTGCCAGCAGCGCCGGGGGGACAGGGATGAACACTGAAGCTTTCTTT.

V is TRBV4-3 and J is TRBJ1-6; 7 positions match TRBD1. The V gene's germline CDR1 is LGHNA and CDR2 YSLEER. The V segment lost 0 bases and the J segment 6 bases; nucleotides outside the gene matches: 5. This CDR3 has 16 amino acids. In DNA form, the CDR3 reads TGCGCCAGCAGCCAAGAACCGGGACAGACTAATTCACCCCTCCACTTT. Translated, it gives CASSQEPGQTNSPLHF.

The CDR3 bases are TGTGCCAGCAGTCACAGGGGGAGCTCCTACGAGCAGTACTTC. Amino acid sequence: CASSHRGSSYEQYF. The genes are TRBV28 and TRBJ2-7, with 8 bases fitting TRBD1. The CDR3 extends over 14 amino acids. Germline CDR1 and CDR2: MDHEN and SYDVKM. V was pared by 5 bases and J by 0 bases, with 3 bases of the junction left unmatched. The complete variable domain, with remaining parts taken from reference TRBV28 and TRBJ2-7, reads DVKVTQSSRYLVKRTGEKVFLECVQDMDHENMFWYRQDPGLGLRLIYFSYDVKMKEKGDIPEGYSVSREKKERFSLILESASTNQTSMYLCASSHRGSSYEQYFGPGTRLTVT.

The table lists this clone with a count of one. The chain carries TRBV5-1 and TRBJ2-1, with a possible D match to TRBD2 (6 bases). The CDR3 is 13 residues long. Trimming took 4 bases from V and 9 from J, leaving 14 bases between them. CDR1 is SGHRS, CDR2 YFSETQ, per germline. The DNA for the CDR3 is TGCGCCAGCAGCCGCCTTAGCGGCGTTGAGCAGTTCTTC. Its protein is CASSRLSGVEQFF. The full variable domain, completed using reference TRBV5-1 and TRBJ2-1, is KAGVTQTPRYLIKTRGQQVTLSCSPISGHRSVSWYQQTPGQGLQFLFEYFSETQRNKGNFPGRFSGRQFSNSRSEMNVSTLELGDSALYLCASSRLSGVEQFFGPGTRLTVL.

The chain links TRBV11-2 to TRBJ2-7; 11 nucleotides match TRBD2. Germline V gene data show CDR1 as SGHAT and CDR2 as FQNNGV. The junction had 14 bases not matched to a gene; V was cut back by 5 bases and J by 8 bases. The CDR3 is made up of 16 amino acids. CDR3: CASSHRLAGYEYKQYF. As DNA, the CDR3 is TGTGCCAGCAGCCACCGACTAGCGGGGTATGAGTACAAGCAGTACTTC.

The chain couples TRBV10-3 to TRBJ2-3; possible D gene TRBD1, 6 bases. Trimming shortened V by 0 bases and J by 6 bases, and 10 bases separated the two germline ends. The CDR3 is 14 residues long. Per germline, CDR1 ENHRY and CDR2 SYGVKD. This CDR3 is CAISESGAGDTQYF. The DNA for the CDR3 is TGTGCCATCAGTGAGTCGGGGGCCGGGGATACGCAGTATTTT.

The chain combines TRBV7-9 with TRBJ1-4; the match to TRBD1 covers 10 bases. CDR1 is SEHNR, CDR2 FQNEAQ, per germline (reference sequence). The CDR3 contains 14 residues. The CDR3 nucleotides read TGTGCAAGCGGCATACGACAGGGGGCAGAAAAACTGTTTTTT. Protein product: CASGIRQGAEKLFF.

The rearrangement joins TRBV29-1 to TRBJ1-4, with no clear D. CDR1 and CDR2 from the germline V gene are SQVTM and ANQGSEA. Trimming pared 1 base from V and 1 base from J, leaving 7 bases between. The length of the CDR3 is 14 residues. The CDR3 is CSVEGRRTNEKLFF. CDR3 nucleotides: TGCAGCGTTGAAGGCAGGCGAACTAATGAAAAACTGTTTTTT.

The chain recombines TRBV7-8 with TRBJ2-2, with D perhaps TRBD2 (6 bases). Germline V lookup: CDR1 SGHVS, CDR2 FQNEAQ. V shed 3 bases and J shed 7 bases, with 18 bases lying between them. The CDR3 consists of 16 residues. DNA for the CDR3: TGTGCCAGCAGCTTGTCATATAGCGGAGGGGTCGGGGAGCTGTTTTTT. This sequence encodes CASSLSYSGGVGELFF.

The rearrangement uses TRBV29-1 and TRBJ1-2; D call uncertain. The V end lost 4 bases, the J end lost 10 bases, and 16 bases lay between the germline ends. The CDR3 covers 12 residues. Germline V gives CDR1 SQVTM, CDR2 ANQGSEA. CDR3 sequence reads: CSVGLPNYVYTF. The CDR3 DNA reads TGCAGCGTTGGGCTCCCCAACTACGTCTACACCTTC. Based on the CDR3 plus reference TRBV29-1 and TRBJ1-2, the full variable domain is SAVISQKPSRDICQRGTSLTIQCQVDSQVTMMFWYRQQPGQSLTLIATANQGSEATYESGFVIDKFPISRPNLTFSTLTVSNMSPEDSSIYLCSVGLPNYVYTFGSGTRLTVV.

The chain joins TRBV28 to TRBJ1-1, with D perhaps matching TRBD1 (5 bases). The V end lost 7 bases, the J end lost 4 bases, and 19 bases lay between the germline ends. The CDR3 extends over 15 amino acids. The germline CDR1 and CDR2 sequences are MDHEN and SYDVKM. For the CDR3, the DNA is TGTGCCAGCACCAGAGGACACCTATGGGGCACTGAAGCTTTCTTT. It specifies CASTRGHLWGTEAFF.

The rearrangement uses TRBV19 and TRBJ1-1; the D gene is possibly TRBD1 (5 bases). CDR3 length: 15 amino acids. Trimming removed 7 bases from V and 1 base from J, with 16 bases in between. Looked up from germline, CDR1 is LNHDA and CDR2 is SQIVND (reference sequence). This CDR3 is CASTQNQGPNTEAFF. The DNA for the CDR3 is TGTGCCAGTACTCAAAATCAGGGCCCGAACACTGAAGCTTTCTTT. The full variable domain, its missing parts supplied by reference TRBV19 and TRBJ1-1, is DGGITQSPKYLFRKEGQNVTLSCEQNLNHDAMYWYRQDPGQGLRLIYYSQIVNDFQKGDIAEGYSVSREKKESFPLTVTSAQKNPTAFYLCASTQNQGPNTEAFFGQGTRLTVV.